There are many counts of the clone carrying this T cell receptor beta chain. The sample originates from a study of patients and donors after allogeneic stem cell transplantation. MiXCR, run by TCRdb on the RT-PCR reads, gives a single entry per CDR3 protein. The top ten clones hold around 50% of a sample with about 26,000 distinct CDR3 sequences, about 8% of them seen once. The receptor was derived from a human donor who was either an allogeneic HSCT recipient or a stem cell or donor lymphocyte infusion donor (not recorded which). It is not recorded whose cells these are; they may come from a transplant donor. The sequenced material came from blood, either unsorted or a sorted T cell fraction (not recorded which).

The CDR3 bases are TGCGCCAGCAGCCTGGCCCGGACGAACACCGGGGAGCTGTTTTTT. This sequence encodes CASSLARTNTGELFF. The chain links TRBV5-1 to TRBJ2-2; D is ambiguous. V lost 4 bases and J 0 bases, leaving 10 bases between the germline ends. From germline, CDR1 is SGHRS and CDR2 YFSETQ. The CDR3 is 15 residues long.